What follows is one TCR beta chain and its context. Its cognate antigen is unknown. These data originate in a study of CD8 T cells in ankylosing spondylitis. One entry per CDR3 protein results from TCRdb running MiXCR on the 5' RACE reads. The profile shows approximately 39,000 distinct CDR3 sequences, 8% to 13% of them singletons. General study points: The authors found the disease-linked clones to be CD8+ and relatively rare in peripheral blood. The study looked at matched synovial fluid samples from ankylosing spondylitis patients. Disease-linked clones were reported to be significantly enriched there.

Germline V gene sequence: CDR1 MNHNY, CDR2 SVGAGI (reference sequence). Deletions cut 2 bases from V and 10 bases from J, with 9 bases between. CDR3 length: 12 residues. The sequencing sample was made of synovial fluid, either unsorted or a sorted T cell fraction (not recorded which). The sequence was collected from a male donor with ankylosing spondylitis. The rearrangement joins TRBV6-6 to TRBJ2-1; D is undetermined. Written as DNA, the CDR3 is TGTGCCAGCAGTTACATCCGAGAGGAGCAGTTCTTC. Its translation: CASSYIREEQFF.